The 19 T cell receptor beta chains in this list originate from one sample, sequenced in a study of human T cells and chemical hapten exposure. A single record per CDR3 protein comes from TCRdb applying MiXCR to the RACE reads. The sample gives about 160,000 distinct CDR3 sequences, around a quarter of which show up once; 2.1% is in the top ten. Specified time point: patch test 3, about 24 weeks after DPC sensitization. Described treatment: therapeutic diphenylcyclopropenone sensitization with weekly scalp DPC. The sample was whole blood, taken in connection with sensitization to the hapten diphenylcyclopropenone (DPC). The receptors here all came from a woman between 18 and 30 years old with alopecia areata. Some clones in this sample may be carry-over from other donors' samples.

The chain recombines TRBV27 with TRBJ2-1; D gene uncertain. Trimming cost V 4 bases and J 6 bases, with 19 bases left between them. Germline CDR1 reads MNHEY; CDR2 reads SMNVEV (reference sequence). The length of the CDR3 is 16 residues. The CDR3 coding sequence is TGTGCCAGCAGTTCTGTCGTGGCGGCGGCCCGCAATGAGCAGTTCTTC. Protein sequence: CASSSVVAAARNEQFF.

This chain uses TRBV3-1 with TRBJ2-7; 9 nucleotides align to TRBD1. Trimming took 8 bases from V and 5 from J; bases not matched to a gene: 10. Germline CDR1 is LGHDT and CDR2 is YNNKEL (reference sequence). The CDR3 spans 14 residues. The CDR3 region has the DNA TGTGCCAGCCAAAGGGGGACAGGGCTCCACGAGCAGTACTTC. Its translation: CASQRGTGLHEQYF.

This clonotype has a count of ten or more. The chain's CDR3 is CSAKGSRQGFQPQHF. In nucleotides, the CDR3 is TGCAGTGCTAAAGGTTCTAGGCAGGGTTTTCAGCCCCAGCATTTT. The chain recombines TRBV20-1 with TRBJ1-5, with a weak D call TRBD1 (5 bases). CDR1 and CDR2 from the germline V gene are DFQATT and SNEGSKA (reference sequence). V was clipped by 4 bases and J by 6 bases, with 19 bases between them. CDR3 size: 15 residues.

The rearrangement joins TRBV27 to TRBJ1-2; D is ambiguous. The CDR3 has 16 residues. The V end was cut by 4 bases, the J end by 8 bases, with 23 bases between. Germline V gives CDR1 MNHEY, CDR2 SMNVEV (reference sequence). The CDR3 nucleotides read TGTGCCAGCAGTTCCAATCCCGTTTTAGCCCTGACAGGCTACACCTTC. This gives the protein CASSSNPVLALTGYTF.

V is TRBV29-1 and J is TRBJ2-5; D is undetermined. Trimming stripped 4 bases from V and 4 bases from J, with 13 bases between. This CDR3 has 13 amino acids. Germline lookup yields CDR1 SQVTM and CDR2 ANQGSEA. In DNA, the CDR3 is TGCAGCGTTGGCAGAGGAACCCGAGAGACCCAGTACTTC. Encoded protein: CSVGRGTRETQYF.

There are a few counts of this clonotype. The CDR3 protein is CASSGDSSTDTQYF. CDR3 coding DNA: TGTGCCAGCAGCGGGGACAGTAGCACAGATACGCAGTATTTT. This rearrangement joins TRBV9 to TRBJ2-3; the match to TRBD1 covers 7 bases. Trimming took 3 bases from V and 0 from J; bases not matched to a gene: 1. Germline loops: CDR1 SGDLS, CDR2 YYNGEE. This CDR3 spans 14 amino acids.

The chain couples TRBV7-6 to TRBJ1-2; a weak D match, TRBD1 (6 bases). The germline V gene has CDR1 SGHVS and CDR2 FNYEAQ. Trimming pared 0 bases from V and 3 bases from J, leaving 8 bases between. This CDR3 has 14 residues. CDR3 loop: CASSLAGGDYGYTF. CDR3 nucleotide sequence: TGTGCCAGCAGCTTAGCTGGGGGCGACTATGGCTACACCTTC.

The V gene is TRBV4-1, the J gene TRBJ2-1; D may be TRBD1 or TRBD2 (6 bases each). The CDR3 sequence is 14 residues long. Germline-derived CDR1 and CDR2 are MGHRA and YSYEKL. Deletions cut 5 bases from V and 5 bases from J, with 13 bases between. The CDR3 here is CASSSIGGNNEQFF. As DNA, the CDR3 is TGCGCCAGCAGCTCCATAGGGGGGAACAATGAGCAGTTCTTC.

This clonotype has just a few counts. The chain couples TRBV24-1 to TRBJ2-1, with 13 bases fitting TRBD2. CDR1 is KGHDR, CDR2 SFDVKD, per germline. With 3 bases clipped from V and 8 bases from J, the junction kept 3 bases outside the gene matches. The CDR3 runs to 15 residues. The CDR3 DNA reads TGTGCCACCAGTGATGGACTAGCGGGAGATGATGAGCAGTTCTTC. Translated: CATSDGLAGDDEQFF.

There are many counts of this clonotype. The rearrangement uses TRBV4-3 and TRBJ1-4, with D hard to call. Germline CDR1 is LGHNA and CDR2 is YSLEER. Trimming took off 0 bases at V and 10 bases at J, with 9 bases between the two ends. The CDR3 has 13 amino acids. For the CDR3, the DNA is TGCGCCAGCAGCCAAGATCGTAGTCGAAAACTGTTTTTT. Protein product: CASSQDRSRKLFF.

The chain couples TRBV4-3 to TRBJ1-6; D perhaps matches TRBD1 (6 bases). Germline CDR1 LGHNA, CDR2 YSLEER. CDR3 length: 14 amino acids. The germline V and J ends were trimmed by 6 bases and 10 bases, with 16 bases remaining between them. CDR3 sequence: CASRGGGGSSPLHF. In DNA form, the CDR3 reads TGCGCCAGCAGGGGGGGTGGGGGCTCGTCACCCCTCCACTTT.

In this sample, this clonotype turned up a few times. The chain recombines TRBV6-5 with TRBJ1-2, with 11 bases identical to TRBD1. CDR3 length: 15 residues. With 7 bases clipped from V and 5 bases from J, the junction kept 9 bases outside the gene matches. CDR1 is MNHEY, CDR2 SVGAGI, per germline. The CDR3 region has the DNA TGTGCCAGCAAGAGTGGGACAGGGGGGGGATATGGCTACACCTTC. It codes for CASKSGTGGGYGYTF.

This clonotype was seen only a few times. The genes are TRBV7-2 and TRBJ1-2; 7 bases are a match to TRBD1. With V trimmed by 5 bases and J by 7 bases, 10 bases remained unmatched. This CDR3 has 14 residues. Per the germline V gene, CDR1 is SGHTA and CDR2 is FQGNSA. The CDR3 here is CASSAGLTGTGYTF. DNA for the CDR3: TGTGCCAGCAGCGCAGGGTTGACAGGGACTGGCTACACCTTC.

The CDR3 loop is CSARPGQDNSPLHF. DNA of the CDR3: TGCAGTGCTAGACCGGGACAGGATAATTCACCCCTCCACTTT. The gene calls are TRBV20-1 and TRBJ1-6; TRBD1 matches 8 bases. V gave up 2 bases and J gave up 5 bases; unmatched junction bases: 2. Germline V gene sequence: CDR1 DFQATT, CDR2 SNEGSKA (reference sequence). CDR3 length equals 14 residues.

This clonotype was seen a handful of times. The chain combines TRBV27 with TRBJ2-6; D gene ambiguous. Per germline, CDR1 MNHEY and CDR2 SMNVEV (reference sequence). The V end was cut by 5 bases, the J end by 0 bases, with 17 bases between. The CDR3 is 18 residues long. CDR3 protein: CASSHRTGSNSGANVLTF. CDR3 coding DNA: TGTGCCAGCAGTCACCGGACCGGATCTAACTCTGGGGCCAACGTCCTGACTTTC.

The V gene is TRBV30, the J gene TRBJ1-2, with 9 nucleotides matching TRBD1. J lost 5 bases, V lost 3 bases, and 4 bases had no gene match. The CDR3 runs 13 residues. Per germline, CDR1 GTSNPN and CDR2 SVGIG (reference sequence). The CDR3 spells CAWRADRGYGYTF. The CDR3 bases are TGTGCCTGGAGGGCGGACAGGGGATATGGCTACACCTTC.

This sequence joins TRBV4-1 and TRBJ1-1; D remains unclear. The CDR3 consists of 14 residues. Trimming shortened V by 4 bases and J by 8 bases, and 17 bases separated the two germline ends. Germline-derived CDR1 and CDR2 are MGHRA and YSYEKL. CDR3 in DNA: TGCGCCAGCAGCCGTGTAGAAACAGCCCGGGAAGCTTTCTTT. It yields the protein CASSRVETAREAFF.

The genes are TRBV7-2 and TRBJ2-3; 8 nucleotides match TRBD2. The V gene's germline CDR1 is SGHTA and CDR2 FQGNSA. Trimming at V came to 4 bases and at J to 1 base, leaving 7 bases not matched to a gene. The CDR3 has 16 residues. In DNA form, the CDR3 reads TGTGCCAGCAGCTCGGGGGGGCGGGGAGGCACAGATACGCAGTATTTT. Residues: CASSSGGRGGTDTQYF.

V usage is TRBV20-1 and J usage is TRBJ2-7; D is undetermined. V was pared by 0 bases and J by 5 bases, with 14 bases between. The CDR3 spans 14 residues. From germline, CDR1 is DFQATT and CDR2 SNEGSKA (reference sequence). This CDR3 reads CSARDLVSLDEQYF. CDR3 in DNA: TGCAGTGCTAGAGATCTCGTAAGTCTCGACGAGCAGTACTTC.